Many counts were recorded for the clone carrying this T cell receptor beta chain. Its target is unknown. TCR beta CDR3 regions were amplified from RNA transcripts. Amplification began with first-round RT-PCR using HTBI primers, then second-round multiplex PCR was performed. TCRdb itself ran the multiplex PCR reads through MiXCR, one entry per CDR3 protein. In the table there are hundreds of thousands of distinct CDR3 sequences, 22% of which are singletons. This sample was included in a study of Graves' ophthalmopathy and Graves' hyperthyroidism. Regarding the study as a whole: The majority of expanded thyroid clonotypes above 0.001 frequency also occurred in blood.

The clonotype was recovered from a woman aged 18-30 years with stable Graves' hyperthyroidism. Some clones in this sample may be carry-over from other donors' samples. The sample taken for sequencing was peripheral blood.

This chain's CDR3 is CASGTRNSSYGYTF. CDR3 bases: TGTGCTAGTGGTACACGAAACAGTAGCTATGGCTACACCTTC. This rearrangement joins TRBV12-5 to TRBJ1-2, with D uncertain. The CDR3 is made up of 14 amino acids. Germline-derived CDR1 and CDR2 are LGHNT and FRNRAP. The V end was cut by 5 bases, the J end by 4 bases, with 14 bases between.